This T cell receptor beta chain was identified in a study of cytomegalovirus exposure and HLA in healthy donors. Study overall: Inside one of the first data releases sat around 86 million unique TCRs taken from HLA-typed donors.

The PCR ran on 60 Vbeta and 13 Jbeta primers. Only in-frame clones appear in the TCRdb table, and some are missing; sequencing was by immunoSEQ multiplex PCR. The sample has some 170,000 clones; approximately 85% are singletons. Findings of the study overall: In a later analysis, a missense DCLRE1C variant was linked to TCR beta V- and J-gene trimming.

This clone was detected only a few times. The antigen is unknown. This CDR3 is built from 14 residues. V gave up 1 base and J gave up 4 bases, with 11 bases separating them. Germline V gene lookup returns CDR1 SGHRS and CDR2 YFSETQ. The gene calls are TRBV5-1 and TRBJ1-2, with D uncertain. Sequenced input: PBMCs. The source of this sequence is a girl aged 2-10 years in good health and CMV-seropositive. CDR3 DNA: TGCGCCAGCAGCTTGAGTGGAGGAGTCTATGGCTACACCTTC. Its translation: CASSLSGGVYGYTF.